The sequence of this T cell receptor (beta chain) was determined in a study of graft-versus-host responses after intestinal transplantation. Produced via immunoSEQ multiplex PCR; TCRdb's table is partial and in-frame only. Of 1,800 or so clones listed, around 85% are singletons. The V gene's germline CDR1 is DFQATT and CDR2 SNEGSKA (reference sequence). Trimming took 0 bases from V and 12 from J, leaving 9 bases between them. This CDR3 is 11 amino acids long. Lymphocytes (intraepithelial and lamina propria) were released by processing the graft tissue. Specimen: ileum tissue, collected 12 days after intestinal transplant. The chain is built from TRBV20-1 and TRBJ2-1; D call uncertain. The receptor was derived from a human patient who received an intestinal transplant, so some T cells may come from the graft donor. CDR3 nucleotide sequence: TGCAGTGCTAGAGATGTCCTCGCGCAGTTCTTC. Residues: CSARDVLAQFF.